This T cell receptor beta chain was identified in a study of identical twins. The CDR3 spans 16 residues. Germline loops: CDR1 MGHDK, CDR2 SYGVNS. J lost 7 bases, V lost 4 bases, and 11 bases had no gene match. TCRdb called the 5' RACE reads again in MiXCR, with one record for every CDR3 protein. In the table there are some 710,000 distinct CDR3 sequences, approximately 6% of which are singletons. The chain has TRBV25-1 and TRBJ2-1; 9 nucleotides align to TRBD1. Sequenced input: naive T cells sorted from blood. The sequence came from a man in his late teens or twenties in good health. The CDR3 DNA follows: TGTGCCAGCAGTGGCCAGGGACAGGGAGGTGGAAATGAGCAGTTCTTC. It specifies CASSGQGQGGGNEQFF. Filled out from reference TRBV25-1 and TRBJ2-1, the complete variable domain reads EADIYQTPRYLVIGTGKKITLECSQTMGHDKMYWYQQDPGMELHLIHYSYGVNSTEKGDLSSESTVSRIRTEHFPLTLESARPSHTSQYLCASSGQGQGGGNEQFFGPGTRLTVL.